This passage covers 28 T cell receptor beta chains from one sample sequenced in a study of blood T cell repertoires in COVID-19. Produced via immunoSEQ multiplex PCR; TCRdb's table is partial and in-frame only. The sample comprises 110,000 to 150,000 clones, approximately 90% of which are singletons, and around 4.2% rests with the top ten. Sequenced sample: PBMCs or T cells enriched from blood (not recorded which). The receptors derive from a man between 50 and 59 years old who had recovered from COVID-19.

The J gene is TRBJ1-1, the V gene TRBV5-1, with D maybe TRBD1 (6 bases). CDR3 length: 14 amino acids. The V end was cut by 5 bases, the J end by 1 base, with 12 bases between. CDR1 is SGHRS and CDR2 is YFSETQ in the germline V gene. This CDR3 is CASSIQGTNTEAFF. The DNA for the CDR3 is TGCGCCAGCAGTATACAGGGAACGAACACTGAAGCTTTCTTT.

J is TRBJ1-1 and V is TRBV7-2, with D possibly matching TRBD1 (6 bases). The CDR3 spans 16 residues. Trimming pared 1 base from V and 2 bases from J, leaving 14 bases between. CDR1 SGHTA and CDR2 FQGNSA come from the germline V gene. CDR3 amino acids: CASSLVAGGGNTEAFF. Written as DNA, the CDR3 is TGTGCCAGCAGCTTAGTGGCGGGAGGGGGAAACACTGAAGCTTTCTTT.

V usage is TRBV2 and J usage is TRBJ1-4; possibly TRBD1 for D (5 bases). Trimming took 5 bases from V and 8 from J, leaving 18 bases between them. CDR1 SNHLY and CDR2 FYNNEI come from the germline V gene. The CDR3 totals 15 residues. In DNA form, the CDR3 reads TGTGCCAGCAGTTTAGGAGGGGTTATCGGAGAAAAACTGTTTTTT. Its translation: CASSLGGVIGEKLFF.

This clone was found a few times. The chain links TRBV12-5 to TRBJ2-5, with TRBD1 matching over 8 bases. This CDR3 is built from 15 residues. J lost 3 bases, V lost 1 base, and 4 bases had no gene match. CDR1 is LGHNT, CDR2 FRNRAP, per germline. The CDR3 reads CASGLAQGGEETQYF. For the CDR3, the DNA is TGTGCTAGTGGTTTGGCACAGGGGGGAGAAGAGACCCAGTACTTC.

V is TRBV18 and J is TRBJ2-5; TRBD1 is a possible D gene (6 bases). This CDR3 region has 15 residues. Germline V lookup: CDR1 KGHSH, CDR2 LQKENI. Trimming removed 3 bases at V and 2 bases at J, with 13 bases between. DNA for the CDR3: TGTGCCAGCTCACCCGCGACAGGCACACAAGAGACCCAGTACTTC. It specifies CASSPATGTQETQYF.

This clone has only one observation. The chain uses TRBV5-1 and TRBJ1-6; 7 nucleotides line up with TRBD1. V shed 0 bases and J 9 bases; nucleotides not matched to a gene: 6. CDR1 and CDR2 from the germline V gene are SGHRS and YFSETQ. The CDR3 contains 15 residues. Written as DNA, the CDR3 is TGCGCCAGCAGCTTGGAAAGCAGGGGGACTTCACCCCTCCACTTT. Amino acids: CASSLESRGTSPLHF.

The chain is built from TRBV15 and TRBJ2-6; no reliable D call. The germline V and J ends were trimmed by 0 bases and 4 bases, with 13 bases remaining between them. This CDR3 is built from 17 residues. Germline CDR1 LNHNV, CDR2 YYDKDF (reference sequence). The CDR3 reads CATSREGRFLGANVLTF. For the CDR3, the DNA is TGTGCCACCAGCAGAGAGGGCCGATTTTTAGGGGCCAACGTCCTGACTTTC.

The rearrangement joins TRBV7-2 to TRBJ2-1; 9 positions agree with TRBD1. The CDR3 runs 14 residues. Per the germline V gene, CDR1 is SGHTA and CDR2 is FQGNSA. Germline trimming cut 5 bases from V and 8 bases from J; bases unmatched to any gene: 7. The CDR3: CASSVGTGRDEQFF. For the CDR3, the DNA is TGTGCCAGCAGCGTCGGGACAGGGCGGGATGAGCAGTTCTTC.

The rearrangement links TRBV9 to TRBJ2-1; D perhaps matches TRBD2 (5 bases). The CDR3 is 15 residues long. Germline CDR1 is SGDLS and CDR2 is YYNGEE. V lost 0 bases to trimming and J lost 2 bases, with 9 bases between them. The CDR3 protein is CASSVGSGTYNEQFF. The DNA for the CDR3 is TGTGCCAGCAGCGTAGGAAGCGGTACCTACAATGAGCAGTTCTTC. Combining the CDR3 with reference TRBV9 and TRBJ2-1 gives the whole variable domain DSGVTQTPKHLITATGQRVTLRCSPRSGDLSVYWYQQSLDQGLQFLIQYYNGEERAKGNILERFSAQQFPDLHSELNLSSLELGDSALYFCASSVGSGTYNEQFFGPGTRLTVL.

The rearrangement uses TRBV7-6 and TRBJ1-1; D uncertain. CDR1 is SGHVS, CDR2 FNYEAQ, per germline. Trimming cost V 4 bases and J 1 base, with 13 bases left between them. The CDR3 is 15 amino acids. The CDR3 DNA reads as TGTGCCAGCAGCTCCCAATCCTTAGCGAACACTGAAGCTTTCTTT. Its translation: CASSSQSLANTEAFF. The whole variable domain, remainder taken from reference TRBV7-6 and TRBJ1-1, is GAGVSQSPRYKVTKRGQDVALRCDPISGHVSLYWYRQALGQGPEFLTYFNYEAQQDKSGLPNDRFSAERPEGSISTLTIQRTEQRDSAMYRCASSSQSLANTEAFFGQGTRLTVV.

The chain uses TRBV27 and TRBJ2-3, with 11 bases matching TRBD2. The CDR3 contains 17 residues. V shed 7 bases and J 5 bases; nucleotides not matched to a gene: 14. The germline V gene has CDR1 MNHEY and CDR2 SMNVEV (reference sequence). This CDR3 is CASIPRLTSGIVDTQYF. The CDR3 nucleotides are TGTGCCAGCATCCCGCGTTTGACTAGCGGGATAGTAGATACGCAGTATTTT.

The V gene is TRBV6-2 or TRBV6-3, the J gene TRBJ1-5; 8 nucleotides match TRBD1. CDR1 is MNHEY, CDR2 SVGEGT, per germline. The J segment lost 7 bases and the V segment lost 5 bases, leaving 4 bases of the junction unmatched. The CDR3 loop spans 13 amino acids. CDR3 protein: CASSPGGAQPQHF. The CDR3 region has the DNA TGTGCCAGCAGTCCAGGGGGCGCGCAGCCCCAGCATTTT.

This sequence joins TRBV4-3 and TRBJ2-1; TRBD2 matches 9 bases. Germline V gene data show CDR1 as LGHNA and CDR2 as YSLEER. Trimming at V came to 1 base and at J to 9 bases, leaving 16 bases not matched to a gene. The CDR3 is 18 amino acids. CDR3 sequence reads: CASSQARAGGPRPVEQFF. In DNA, the CDR3 is TGCGCCAGCAGCCAAGCACGAGCGGGAGGACCGCGGCCCGTTGAGCAGTTCTTC.

This chain joins TRBV7-9 and TRBJ2-3, with D tentatively TRBD2 (7 bases). CDR3 length: 15 amino acids. V lost 5 bases to trimming and J lost 5 bases, with 17 bases between them. Germline V gene sequence: CDR1 SEHNR, CDR2 FQNEAQ (reference sequence). The CDR3 region is CASSPSGGGGDTQYF. The CDR3 DNA reads TGTGCCAGCAGCCCCTCCGGCGGGGGCGGAGATACGCAGTATTTT.

This clone showed up just once. The chain is built from TRBV7-8 and TRBJ2-1, with TRBD2 identical over 8 bases. V lost 2 bases and J lost 5; bases outside the gene matches: 17. Germline-derived CDR1 and CDR2 are SGHVS and FQNEAQ. This CDR3 spans 19 amino acids. The CDR3 nucleotides are TGTGCCAGCAGCTTAAATTGGGTCTCTAGGGGACTAGGAAACAATGAGCAGTTCTTC. Translation: CASSLNWVSRGLGNNEQFF.

The chain joins TRBV7-6 to TRBJ1-6, with TRBD1 matching 11 bases. The length of the CDR3 is 15 residues. The germline gives CDR1 SGHVS, CDR2 FNYEAQ. The ends lost 6 bases at V and 9 bases at J; junction bases unmatched: 7. The CDR3 sequence: CASSFGTGGSSPLHF. The CDR3 bases are TGTGCCAGCAGTTTTGGGACAGGGGGAAGTTCACCCCTCCACTTT. Filled out from reference TRBV7-6 and TRBJ1-6, the complete variable domain reads GAGVSQSPRYKVTKRGQDVALRCDPISGHVSLYWYRQALGQGPEFLTYFNYEAQQDKSGLPNDRFSAERPEGSISTLTIQRTEQRDSAMYRCASSFGTGGSSPLHFGNGTRLTVT.

The chain uses TRBV20-1 and TRBJ1-1; possibly TRBD1 for D (5 bases). The V gene lost 4 bases and the J gene lost 11 bases, with 14 bases spanning the gap. The CDR3 runs 11 residues. Germline V gene lookup returns CDR1 DFQATT and CDR2 SNEGSKA (reference sequence). The chain's CDR3 is CSAKGEGSAFF. The CDR3 bases are TGCAGTGCTAAAGGGGAGGGCTCGGCTTTCTTT.

This clone was counted a few times. The V gene is TRBV27, the J gene TRBJ2-5; 12 bases align to TRBD1. V trimming: 4 bases; J trimming: 5 bases; junction bases outside the gene matches: 2. The germline V gene has CDR1 MNHEY and CDR2 SMNVEV (reference sequence). The CDR3 is 14 residues long. The CDR3 is CASSYGTGGETQYF. For the CDR3, the DNA is TGTGCCAGCAGTTACGGGACAGGGGGCGAGACCCAGTACTTC.

The gene calls are TRBV11-1 and TRBJ2-1; 8 nucleotides match TRBD1. J lost 6 bases, V lost 5 bases, and 3 bases had no gene match. This CDR3 spans 13 amino acids. Germline-derived CDR1 and CDR2 are SGHAT and FQDESV (reference sequence). In nucleotides, the CDR3 is TGTGCCAGCAGCCGGGGACAGGTCAATGAGCAGTTCTTC. This gives the protein CASSRGQVNEQFF.

The J gene is TRBJ1-2, the V gene TRBV7-9; tentatively, D is TRBD1 (5 bases). Germline values: CDR1 SEHNR, CDR2 FQNEAQ (reference sequence). Trimming pared 5 bases from V and 5 bases from J, leaving 18 bases between. This CDR3 contains 15 residues. The CDR3 protein is CASSPPGLKFYGYTF. The DNA of the CDR3 is TGTGCCAGCAGCCCGCCGGGACTGAAGTTTTATGGCTACACCTTC.

The chain couples TRBV7-6 to TRBJ1-6; no firm D call. Germline loops: CDR1 SGHVS, CDR2 FNYEAQ. Trimming took off 5 bases at V and 6 bases at J, with 14 bases between the two ends. The CDR3 covers 15 residues. DNA for the CDR3: TGTGCCAGCAGCCCGGTAGGAGTCGGTAATTCACCCCTCCACTTT. Amino acid sequence: CASSPVGVGNSPLHF.

This chain links TRBV6-4 with TRBJ1-6, with 7 bases that match TRBD1. The V segment lost 4 bases and the J segment 4 bases; nucleotides outside the gene matches: 7. Germline values: CDR1 MRHNA, CDR2 SNTAGT. The CDR3 length is 16 residues. The CDR3 spells CASSGLGQLYNSPLHF. The CDR3 nucleotides read TGTGCCAGCAGTGGACTGGGACAGCTGTATAATTCACCCCTCCACTTT.

The chain couples TRBV5-6 to TRBJ2-6, with D possibly matching TRBD2 (5 bases). This CDR3 has 15 amino acids. Germline CDR1 and CDR2: SGHDT and YYEEEE. Trimming took off 3 bases at V and 0 bases at J, with 7 bases between the two ends. The DNA for the CDR3 is TGTGCCAGCAGCTGGAGGTTCTCTGGGGCCAACGTCCTGACTTTC. It encodes CASSWRFSGANVLTF.

The chain couples TRBV28 to TRBJ1-6; 12 bases are a match to TRBD1. The CDR3 contains 13 residues. After removal of 4 bases from V and 15 bases from J, the junction contained 4 bases not matched to a gene. Germline loops: CDR1 MDHEN, CDR2 SYDVKM. The CDR3 DNA sequence: TGTGCCAGCAGTTATCGGGACAGGGGGCTCCTCCACTTT. This translates into CASSYRDRGLLHF.

This clone was counted a single time. V usage is TRBV29-1 and J usage is TRBJ1-2; possibly TRBD1 for D (5 bases). Germline CDR1 reads SQVTM; CDR2 reads ANQGSEA. This CDR3 is 12 amino acids long. V was shortened by 6 bases and J by 5 bases, with 13 bases between the two germline ends. The CDR3 DNA reads TGCAGCGTCGGGGGGGACCTATATGGCTACACCTTC. Encoded protein: CSVGGDLYGYTF.

The genes are TRBV7-9 and TRBJ1-1, with 7 bases identical to TRBD1. CDR1 is SEHNR and CDR2 is FQNEAQ in the germline V gene (reference sequence). CDR3 length: 16 amino acids. Trimming took 3 bases from V and 0 from J; bases not matched to a gene: 7. The CDR3: CASSFRQGLMNTEAFF. The CDR3 nucleotides read TGTGCCAGCAGCTTCCGACAGGGACTCATGAACACTGAAGCTTTCTTT.

This rearrangement joins TRBV7-2 to TRBJ1-6; perhaps TRBD1 as D (6 bases). V lost 5 bases and J 7 bases, leaving 12 bases between the germline ends. The CDR3 runs 14 residues. CDR1 and CDR2 from the germline V gene are SGHTA and FQGNSA. The CDR3 protein is CASSRDRTNSPLHF. DNA of the CDR3: TGTGCCAGCAGCCGCGACAGGACCAATTCACCCCTCCACTTT. Full variable domain (rest looked up from reference TRBV7-2 and TRBJ1-6): GAGVSQSPSNKVTEKGKDVELRCDPISGHTALYWYRQSLGQGLEFLIYFQGNSAPDKSGLPSDRFSAERTGGSVSTLTIQRTQQEDSAVYLCASSRDRTNSPLHFGNGTRLTVT.

The chain uses TRBV5-1 and TRBJ2-2; TRBD2 aligns across 7 bases. From germline, CDR1 is SGHRS and CDR2 YFSETQ. V lost 4 bases to trimming and J lost 4 bases; unmatched junction nucleotides: 7. This CDR3 has 15 amino acids. CDR3 amino acids: CASSPGGGRTGELFF. As DNA, the CDR3 is TGCGCCAGCAGCCCGGGGGGTGGGCGCACCGGGGAGCTGTTTTTT.